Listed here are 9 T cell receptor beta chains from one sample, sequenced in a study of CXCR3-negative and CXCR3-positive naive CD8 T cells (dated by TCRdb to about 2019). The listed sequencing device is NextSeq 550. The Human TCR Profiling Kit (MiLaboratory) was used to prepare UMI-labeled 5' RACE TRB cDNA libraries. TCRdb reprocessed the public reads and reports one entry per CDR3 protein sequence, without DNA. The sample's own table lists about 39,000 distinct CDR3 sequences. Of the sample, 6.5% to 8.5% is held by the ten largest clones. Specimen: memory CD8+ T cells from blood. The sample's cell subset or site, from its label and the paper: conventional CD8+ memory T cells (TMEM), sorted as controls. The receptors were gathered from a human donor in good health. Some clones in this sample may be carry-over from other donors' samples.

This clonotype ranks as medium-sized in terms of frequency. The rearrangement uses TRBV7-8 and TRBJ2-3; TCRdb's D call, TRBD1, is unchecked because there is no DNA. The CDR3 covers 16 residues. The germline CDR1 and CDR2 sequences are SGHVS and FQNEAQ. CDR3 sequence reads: CASSPYRGSYTDTQYF. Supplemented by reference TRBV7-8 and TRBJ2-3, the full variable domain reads GAGVSQSPRYKVAKRGQDVALRCDPISGHVSLFWYQQALGQGPEFLTYFQNEAQLDKSGLPSDRFFAERPEGSVSTLKIQRTQQEDSAVYLCASSPYRGSYTDTQYFGPGTRLTVL.

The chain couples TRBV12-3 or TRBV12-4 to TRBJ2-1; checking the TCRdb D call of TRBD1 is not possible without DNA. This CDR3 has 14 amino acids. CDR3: CASSPMARGDEQLF.

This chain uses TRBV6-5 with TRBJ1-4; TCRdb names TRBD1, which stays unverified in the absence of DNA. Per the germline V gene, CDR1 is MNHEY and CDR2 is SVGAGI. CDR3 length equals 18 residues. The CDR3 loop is CASSPFIPVGQGDEKLFF.

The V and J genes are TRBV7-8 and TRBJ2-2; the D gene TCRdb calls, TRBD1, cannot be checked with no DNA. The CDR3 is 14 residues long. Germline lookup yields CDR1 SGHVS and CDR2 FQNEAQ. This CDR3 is CASSLVGSAGELFF. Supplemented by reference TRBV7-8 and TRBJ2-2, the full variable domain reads GAGVSQSPRYKVAKRGQDVALRCDPISGHVSLFWYQQALGQGPEFLTYFQNEAQLDKSGLPSDRFFAERPEGSVSTLKIQRTQQEDSAVYLCASSLVGSAGELFFGEGSRLTVL.

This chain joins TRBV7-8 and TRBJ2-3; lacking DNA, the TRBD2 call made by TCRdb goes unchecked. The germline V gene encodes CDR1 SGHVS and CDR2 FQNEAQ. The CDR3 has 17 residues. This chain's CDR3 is CASSPGTSGTFTDTQYF.

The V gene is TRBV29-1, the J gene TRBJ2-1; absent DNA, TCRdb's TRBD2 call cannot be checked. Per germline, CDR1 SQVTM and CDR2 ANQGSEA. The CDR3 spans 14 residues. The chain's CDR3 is CSVVPGLRVNEQFF.

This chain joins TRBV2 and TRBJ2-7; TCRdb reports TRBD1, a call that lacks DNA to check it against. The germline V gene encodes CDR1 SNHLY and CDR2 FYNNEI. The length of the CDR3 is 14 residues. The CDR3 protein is CASTWDRGFYEQYF.

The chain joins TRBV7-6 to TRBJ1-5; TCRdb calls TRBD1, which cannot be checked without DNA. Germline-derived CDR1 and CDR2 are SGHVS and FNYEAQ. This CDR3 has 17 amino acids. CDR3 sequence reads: CASSLNIAGTPNQPQHF.

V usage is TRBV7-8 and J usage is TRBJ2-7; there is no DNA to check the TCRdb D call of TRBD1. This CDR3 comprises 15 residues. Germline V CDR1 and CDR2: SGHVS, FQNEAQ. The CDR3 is CASSLVGVGTYEQYF.